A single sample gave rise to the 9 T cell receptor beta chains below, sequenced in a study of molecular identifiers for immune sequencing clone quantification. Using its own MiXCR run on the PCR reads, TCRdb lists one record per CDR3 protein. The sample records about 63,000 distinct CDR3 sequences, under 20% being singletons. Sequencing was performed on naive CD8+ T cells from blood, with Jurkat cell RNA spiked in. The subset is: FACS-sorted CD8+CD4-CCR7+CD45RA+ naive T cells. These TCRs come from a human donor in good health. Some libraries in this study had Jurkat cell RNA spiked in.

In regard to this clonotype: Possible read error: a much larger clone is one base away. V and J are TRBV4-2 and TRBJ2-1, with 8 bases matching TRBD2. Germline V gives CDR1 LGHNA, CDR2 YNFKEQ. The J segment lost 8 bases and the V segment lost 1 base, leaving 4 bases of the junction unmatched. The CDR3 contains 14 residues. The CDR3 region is CASSQAGGVDEQFF. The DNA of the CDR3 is TGTGCCAGCAGCCAAGCGGGAGGGGTCGATGAGCAGTTCTTC.

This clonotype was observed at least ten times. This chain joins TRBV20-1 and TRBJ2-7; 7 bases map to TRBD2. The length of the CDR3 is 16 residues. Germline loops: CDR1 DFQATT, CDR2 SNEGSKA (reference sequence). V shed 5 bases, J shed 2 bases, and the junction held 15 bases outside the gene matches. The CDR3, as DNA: TGCAGTGCTCAGCCCTCCGGGCGGGAGTTCGCCTACGAGCAGTACTTC. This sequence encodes CSAQPSGREFAYEQYF.

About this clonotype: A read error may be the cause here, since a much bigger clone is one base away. The CDR3 spells CASSSPGAEAEKLSF. DNA of the CDR3: TGTGCCAGCAGCAGTCCAGGGGCTGAGGCTGAAAAACTGTCTTTT. The rearrangement joins TRBV5-3 to TRBJ1-4, with D maybe TRBD1 (6 bases). TRBV5-3 is placed among ORFs of uncertain function. The CDR3 is 15 residues long.

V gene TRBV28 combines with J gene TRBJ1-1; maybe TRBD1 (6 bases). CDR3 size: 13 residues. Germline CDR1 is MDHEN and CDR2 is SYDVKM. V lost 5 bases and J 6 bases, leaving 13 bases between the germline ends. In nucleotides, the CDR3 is TGTGCCAGCAGTCATCGGGGGGCTTCTGAAGCTTTCTTT. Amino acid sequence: CASSHRGASEAFF.

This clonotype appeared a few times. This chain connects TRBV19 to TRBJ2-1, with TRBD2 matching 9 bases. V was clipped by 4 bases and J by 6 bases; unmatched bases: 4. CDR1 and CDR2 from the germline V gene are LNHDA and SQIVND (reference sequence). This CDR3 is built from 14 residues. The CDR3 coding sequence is TGTGCCAGTAGTAGCGGGAGGGGAAGCAATGAGCAGTTCTTC. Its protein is CASSSGRGSNEQFF.

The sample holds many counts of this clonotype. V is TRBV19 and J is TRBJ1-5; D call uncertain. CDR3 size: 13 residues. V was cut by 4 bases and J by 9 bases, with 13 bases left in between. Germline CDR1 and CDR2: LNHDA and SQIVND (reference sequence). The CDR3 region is CASSNGLRGPQHF. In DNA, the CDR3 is TGTGCCAGTAGTAACGGACTGCGGGGGCCCCAGCATTTT. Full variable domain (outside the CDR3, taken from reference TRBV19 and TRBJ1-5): DGGITQSPKYLFRKEGQNVTLSCEQNLNHDAMYWYRQDPGQGLRLIYYSQIVNDFQKGDIAEGYSVSREKKESFPLTVTSAQKNPTAFYLCASSNGLRGPQHFGDGTRLSIL.

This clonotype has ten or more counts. This CDR3 is CASSESGSNQPQHF. In nucleotides, the CDR3 is TGTGCCAGCAGTGAATCCGGTAGCAATCAGCCCCAGCATTTT. The chain employs TRBV25-1 and TRBJ1-5; D unclear. Germline V gene data show CDR1 as MGHDK and CDR2 as SYGVNS. The CDR3 spans 14 residues. The V gene lost 1 base and the J gene lost 0 bases, with 4 bases spanning the gap.

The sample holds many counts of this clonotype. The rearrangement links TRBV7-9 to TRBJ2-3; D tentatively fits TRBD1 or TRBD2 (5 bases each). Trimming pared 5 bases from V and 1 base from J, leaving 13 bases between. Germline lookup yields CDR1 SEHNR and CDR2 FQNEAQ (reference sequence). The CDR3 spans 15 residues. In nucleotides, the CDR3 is TGTGCCAGCAGCGCGGTGGGGGTTGGCACAGATACGCAGTATTTT. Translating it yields CASSAVGVGTDTQYF.

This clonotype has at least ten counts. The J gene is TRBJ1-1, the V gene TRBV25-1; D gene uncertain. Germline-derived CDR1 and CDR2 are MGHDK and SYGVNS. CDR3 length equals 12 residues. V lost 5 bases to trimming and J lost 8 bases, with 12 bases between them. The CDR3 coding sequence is TGTGCCAGCAGTCTCTCAGCTCGGGAAGCTTTCTTT. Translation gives CASSLSAREAFF.